The next 9 T cell receptor beta chains were all read from a single sample in a study of radiation and T cells in renal cell carcinoma. Time point reported: blood 4 weeks post-SBRT, at nephrectomy. The treatment is: 15 Gy SBRT to primary tumor, nephrectomy 4 weeks later. TCRdb's copy holds only in-frame clones and misses some; the assay was immunoSEQ multiplex PCR. The sample shows fewer than 200,000 clones, roughly 90% of them seen only once. This specimen was blood, taken from a patient whose treatment included radiotherapy and nephrectomy. The receptors shown here come from a woman aged 50 to 60 with renal cell carcinoma.

The CDR3 reads CASSLGAGRAAFF. In DNA form, the CDR3 reads TGCGCCAGCAGCTTGGGCGCCGGTCGCGCGGCTTTCTTT. The J gene is TRBJ1-1, the V gene TRBV5-1; D uncertain. CDR1 is SGHRS, CDR2 YFSETQ, per germline. The CDR3 extends over 13 amino acids. V dropped 0 bases and J dropped 11 bases, with 14 bases sitting between them. Combining the CDR3 with reference TRBV5-1 and TRBJ1-1 gives the whole variable domain KAGVTQTPRYLIKTRGQQVTLSCSPISGHRSVSWYQQTPGQGLQFLFEYFSETQRNKGNFPGRFSGRQFSNSRSEMNVSTLELGDSALYLCASSLGAGRAAFFGQGTRLTVV.

The rearrangement links TRBV12-5 to TRBJ2-1, with 10 bases that match TRBD2. V was pared by 1 base and J by 2 bases, with 2 bases of the junction left unmatched. The CDR3 consists of 16 residues. Per the germline V gene, CDR1 is LGHNT and CDR2 is FRNRAP. The CDR3 coding sequence is TGTGCTAGTGGTTTGGGTAGCGGGGGGACCTACAATGAGCAGTTCTTC. Residues: CASGLGSGGTYNEQFF.

The rearrangement uses TRBV5-4 and TRBJ1-3, with TRBD1 identical over 12 bases. The ends lost 4 bases at V and 4 bases at J; junction bases unmatched: 9. CDR3 length: 17 amino acids. Germline V CDR1 and CDR2: SGHNT, YYREEE (reference sequence). The CDR3 DNA reads TGTGCCAGCAGCCTAGGGACAGGGGGCGCTTCAGGAAACACCATATATTTT. As protein: CASSLGTGGASGNTIYF.

The chain combines TRBV14 with TRBJ2-2, with TRBD1 as a possible D gene (7 bases). Deletions cut 4 bases from V and 6 bases from J, with 18 bases between. This CDR3 is built from 16 residues. Germline loops: CDR1 SGHDN, CDR2 FVKESK. The CDR3 region is CASSRALQGEAGELFF. For the CDR3, the DNA is TGTGCCAGCAGCCGGGCCCTCCAGGGGGAGGCCGGGGAGCTGTTTTTT.

The CDR3 nucleotides read TGTGCCAGCATAGCAGCGGGGAGAGGTTACGAGCAGTACTTC. Translated, it gives CASIAAGRGYEQYF. The V and J genes are TRBV6-5 and TRBJ2-7; 7 bases map to TRBD2. Trimming removed 7 bases from V and 4 bases from J; junction bases left unmatched: 10. CDR1 and CDR2 from the germline V gene are MNHEY and SVGAGI. The CDR3 has 14 amino acids.

The genes are TRBV29-1 and TRBJ2-7; D unclear. V was cut by 7 bases and J by 2 bases, with 12 bases left in between. CDR3 length: 12 amino acids. In germline, CDR1 is SQVTM, CDR2 ANQGSEA. Here the CDR3 DNA reads TGCAGCGCACAACTGGCAACCTACGAGCAGTACTTC. Protein product: CSAQLATYEQYF.

This clone was observed once. This chain connects TRBV11-2 to TRBJ1-2; 7 nucleotides match TRBD1. The trim removed 4 bases at V and 3 bases at J, leaving 2 bases unmatched. Germline assignment: CDR1 SGHAT and CDR2 FQNNGV. This CDR3 has 13 amino acids. CDR3 sequence: CASSSDRDYGYTF. In DNA, the CDR3 is TGTGCCAGCAGCTCCGACAGGGACTATGGCTACACCTTC.

This chain links TRBV10-3 with TRBJ2-5; 8 bases agree with TRBD2. CDR1 is ENHRY and CDR2 is SYGVKD in the germline V gene. CDR3 size: 15 residues. After removal of 2 bases from V and 0 bases from J, the junction contained 2 bases not matched to a gene. The DNA of the CDR3 is TGTGCCATCAGTGAGGGCGGGGGGCACCAAGAGACCCAGTACTTC. It yields the protein CAISEGGGHQETQYF.

CDR3 bases: TGTGCCAGCAGCTCAGAGAGTTCGAATCAGCCCCAGCATTTT. This codes for CASSSESSNQPQHF. The rearrangement links TRBV5-5 to TRBJ1-5; D is uncertain. Germline loops: CDR1 SGHKS, CDR2 YYEKEE (reference sequence). This CDR3 spans 14 amino acids. V shed 3 bases and J shed 4 bases, with 11 bases lying between them.